This passage covers 9 T cell receptor beta chains from one sample sequenced in a study of CD8+ T cells in alopecia areata. Reverse transcribed after extraction, RNA yielded cDNA as the sequencing template. Profiled with immunoSEQ multiplex PCR; TCRdb holds only in-frame clones, not every one. The sample lists about 110,000 clones, 45% to 60% seen once, with over 20% in the top ten. Sequencing was performed on NKG2D-low CD8+ T cells sorted from blood. Every receptor here comes from a human donor with alopecia areata.

The chain recombines TRBV10-3 with TRBJ2-1; D uncertain. Germline V gene sequence: CDR1 ENHRY, CDR2 SYGVKD. CDR3 length: 13 residues. V lost 2 bases and J lost 4, with 6 bases in between. For the CDR3, the DNA is TGTGCCATCAGTGAGGGCGAGTACAATGAGCAGTTCTTC. This encodes CAISEGEYNEQFF.

The V call is TRBV5-6, the J call TRBJ2-3, with 7 bases matching TRBD1. This CDR3 has 15 residues. CDR1 SGHDT and CDR2 YYEEEE come from the germline V gene. V shed 4 bases, J shed 2 bases, and the junction held 7 bases outside the gene matches. Here the CDR3 reads CASSIGQEITDTQYF. The CDR3 coding sequence is TGTGCCAGCAGCATAGGACAGGAGATCACAGATACGCAGTATTTT.

The chain employs TRBV30 and TRBJ2-5; the D is unclear. Germline lookup yields CDR1 GTSNPN and CDR2 SVGIG (reference sequence). The CDR3 totals 19 residues. Trimming took 0 bases from V and 1 from J, leaving 24 bases between them. The CDR3 here is CAWSVIVGASASIQETQYF. CDR3 nucleotide sequence: TGTGCCTGGAGTGTAATCGTAGGTGCCAGCGCGTCAATCCAAGAGACCCAGTACTTC.

This clone was observed a handful of times. V usage is TRBV7-9 and J usage is TRBJ2-1, with 10 bases fitting TRBD2. Trimming at V came to 5 bases and at J to 7 bases, leaving 8 bases not matched to a gene. Germline-derived CDR1 and CDR2 are SEHNR and FQNEAQ (reference sequence). This CDR3 region has 15 residues. CDR3 sequence: CASSRSGRASNEQFF. The CDR3 DNA sequence: TGTGCCAGCAGCAGGAGCGGGAGGGCCTCTAATGAGCAGTTCTTC.

This clone was observed a few times. The rearrangement uses TRBV7-9 and TRBJ1-2; weak D call: TRBD1 (6 bases). This CDR3 has 18 residues. Trimming removed 5 bases from V and 4 bases from J, with 26 bases in between. Germline CDR1 reads SEHNR; CDR2 reads FQNEAQ (reference sequence). This CDR3 reads CASSITEGGQRSIYGYTF. DNA of the CDR3: TGTGCCAGCAGCATAACCGAGGGGGGGCAGCGCTCCATCTATGGCTACACCTTC.

The chain has TRBV27 and TRBJ2-3; D is perhaps TRBD1 or TRBD2 (5 bases each). Germline V CDR1 and CDR2: MNHEY, SMNVEV (reference sequence). This CDR3 spans 18 amino acids. V was pared by 3 bases and J by 4 bases, with 23 bases between. CDR3 coding DNA: TGTGCCAGCAGTTTGGGGATCGGCTTAAACCGGGGACCAGATACGCAGTATTTT. It codes for CASSLGIGLNRGPDTQYF.

The chain couples TRBV27 to TRBJ2-7; TRBD1 or TRBD2 may be the D gene (6 bases each). The CDR3 contains 15 residues. The V and J ends lost 5 bases and 3 bases respectively, with 17 bases between them. Germline loops: CDR1 MNHEY, CDR2 SMNVEV (reference sequence). The DNA for the CDR3 is TGTGCCAGCAGTCGCTCCTGGGGGGCGGGCTACGAGCAGTACTTC. It translates to CASSRSWGAGYEQYF.

This clone was detected a few times. The gene calls are TRBV7-8 and TRBJ2-3, with 11 bases that match TRBD2. The CDR3 runs 16 residues. With 5 bases clipped from V and 1 base from J, the junction kept 5 bases outside the gene matches. CDR1 is SGHVS, CDR2 FQNEAQ, per germline. As DNA, the CDR3 is TGTGCCAGCAGCGCTCTAGCGGGAGGACGCACAGATACGCAGTATTTT. Translated: CASSALAGGRTDTQYF. The variable domain in full, completed from reference TRBV7-8 and TRBJ2-3, reads GAGVSQSPRYKVAKRGQDVALRCDPISGHVSLFWYQQALGQGPEFLTYFQNEAQLDKSGLPSDRFFAERPEGSVSTLKIQRTQQEDSAVYLCASSALAGGRTDTQYFGPGTRLTVL.

The chain has TRBV14 and TRBJ2-3; the D gene is possibly TRBD2 (6 bases). Trimming stripped 3 bases from V and 3 bases from J, with 10 bases between. The germline gives CDR1 SGHDN, CDR2 FVKESK. This CDR3 spans 14 amino acids. The CDR3 region has the DNA TGTGCCAGCAGCCACACTGGGGGGACAGATACGCAGTATTTT. Amino acid sequence: CASSHTGGTDTQYF.